This T cell receptor (beta chain) was captured in a study of graft-versus-host responses after intestinal transplantation. Study-level background: Recipients received multivisceral, liver-intestinal, or isolated intestinal transplants. Study-level points and caveats: Those patients showing graft-donor T cell macrochimerism displayed high graft-versus-host to host-versus-graft clonal ratios in allografts. The recipient marrow held GvH clones, and some of them showed up first in ileum or blood. Association was observed between peak circulating GvH clone levels and early post-transplant HvG declines.

Germline CDR1 and CDR2: MGHDK and SYGVNS. With 1 base removed from V and 4 bases from J, the gap between germline ends came to 11 bases. CDR3 size: 15 residues. Remarks on this clone: Antigen: not known.

TCRdb's table, derived via immunoSEQ multiplex PCR, lists solely in-frame clones and lacks some. This sample has 65,000 to 90,000 clones, with about 90% found just once. The source material was unstimulated CD8+ T cells sorted from spleen or lymph node cells, sampled before transplant. The clonotype comes from a human donor who was the organ donor for an intestinal transplant. This chain joins TRBV25-1 and TRBJ2-1; weak D call: TRBD1 (5 bases). The chain's CDR3 is CASSELGVGYNEQFF. The CDR3 bases are TGTGCCAGCAGTGAATTAGGGGTGGGGTACAATGAGCAGTTCTTC. The full variable domain, its missing parts supplied by reference TRBV25-1 and TRBJ2-1, is EADIYQTPRYLVIGTGKKITLECSQTMGHDKMYWYQQDPGMELHLIHYSYGVNSTEKGDLSSESTVSRIRTEHFPLTLESARPSHTSQYLCASSELGVGYNEQFFGPGTRLTVL.